This T cell receptor (beta chain) is drawn from a study of a mutant IDH1 vaccine in newly diagnosed glioma. The CDR3 has 17 residues. Trimming shortened V by 0 bases and J by 0 bases, and 14 bases separated the two germline ends. Findings and caveats of the study: Vaccine-induced responses were seen in 93.3% of patients, spanning several MHC alleles.

Points on this clone: Its antigen is undetermined.

This table comes from immunoSEQ multiplex PCR, and its TCRdb copy is limited to in-frame clones, with some not included. In the table there are 85,000 to 100,000 clones, about four fifths of which are singletons. Noted time point: baseline, week 1 (first vaccination visit). Treatment of the sample: pre-vaccination baseline after standard-of-care therapy. Sequenced here: PBMCs, sampled from a glioma patient treated with radiotherapy, temozolomide or both. The V call is TRBV23-1, the J call TRBJ1-1; the D gene is possibly TRBD1 (6 bases). TRBV23-1 is placed among ORFs of uncertain function. This TCR was sampled from a man in his forties or fifties with glioma. CDR3 region: CASSQSHREDMNTEAFF. CDR3 nucleotide sequence: TGCGCCAGCAGTCAATCTCACAGGGAGGACATGAACACTGAAGCTTTCTTT.